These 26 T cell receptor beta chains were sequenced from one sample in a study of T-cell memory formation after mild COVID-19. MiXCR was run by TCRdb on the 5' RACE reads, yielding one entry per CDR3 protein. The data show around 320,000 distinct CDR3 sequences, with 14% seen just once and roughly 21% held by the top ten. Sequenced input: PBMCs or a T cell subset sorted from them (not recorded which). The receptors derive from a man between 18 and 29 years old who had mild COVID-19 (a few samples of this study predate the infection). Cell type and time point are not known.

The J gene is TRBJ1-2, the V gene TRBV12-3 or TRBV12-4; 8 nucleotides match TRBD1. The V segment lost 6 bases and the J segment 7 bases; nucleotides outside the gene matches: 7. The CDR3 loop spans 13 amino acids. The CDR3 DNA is TGTGCCAGCAGAACCGGGACAGGAGCTGGCTACACCTTC. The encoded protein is CASRTGTGAGYTF.

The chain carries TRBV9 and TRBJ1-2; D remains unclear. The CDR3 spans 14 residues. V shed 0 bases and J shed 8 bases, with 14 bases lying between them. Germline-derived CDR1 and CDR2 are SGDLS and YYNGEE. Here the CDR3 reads CASSVALPRAGYTF. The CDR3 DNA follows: TGTGCCAGCAGCGTAGCGCTCCCCCGGGCCGGCTACACCTTC.

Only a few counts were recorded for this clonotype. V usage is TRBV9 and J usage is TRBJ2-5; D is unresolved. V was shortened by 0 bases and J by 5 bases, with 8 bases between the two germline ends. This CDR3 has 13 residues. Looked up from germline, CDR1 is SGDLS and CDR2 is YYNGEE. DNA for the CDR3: TGTGCCAGCAGCGTAGAGGGCAGGGAGACCCAGTACTTC. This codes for CASSVEGRETQYF.

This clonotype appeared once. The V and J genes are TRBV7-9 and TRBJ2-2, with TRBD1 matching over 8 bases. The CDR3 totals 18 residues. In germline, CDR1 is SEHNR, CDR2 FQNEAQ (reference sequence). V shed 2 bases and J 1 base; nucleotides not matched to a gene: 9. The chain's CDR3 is CASSLPDRGGGNTGELFF. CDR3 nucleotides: TGTGCCAGCAGCTTACCCGACAGGGGCGGTGGGAACACCGGGGAGCTGTTTTTT.

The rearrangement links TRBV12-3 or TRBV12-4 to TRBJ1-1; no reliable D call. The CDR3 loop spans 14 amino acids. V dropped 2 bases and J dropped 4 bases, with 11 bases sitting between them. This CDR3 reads CASSLKEVGTEAFF. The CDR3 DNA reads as TGTGCCAGCAGTTTAAAGGAGGTAGGCACTGAAGCTTTCTTT.

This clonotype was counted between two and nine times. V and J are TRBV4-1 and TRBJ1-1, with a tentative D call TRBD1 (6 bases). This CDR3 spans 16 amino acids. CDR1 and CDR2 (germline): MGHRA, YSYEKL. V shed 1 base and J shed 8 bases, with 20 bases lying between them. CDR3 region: CASSQGAGEGRREAFF. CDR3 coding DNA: TGCGCCAGCAGCCAAGGAGCAGGGGAGGGGCGAAGGGAAGCTTTCTTT.

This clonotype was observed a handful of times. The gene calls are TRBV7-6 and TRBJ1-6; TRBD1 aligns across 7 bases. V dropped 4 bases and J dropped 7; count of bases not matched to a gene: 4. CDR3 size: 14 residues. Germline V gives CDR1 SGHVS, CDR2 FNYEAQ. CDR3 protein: CASSSAGGNSPLHF. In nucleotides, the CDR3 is TGTGCCAGCAGCTCCGCAGGGGGGAATTCACCCCTCCACTTT.

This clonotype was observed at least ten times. The CDR3 bases are TGTGCCAGCAGCTCTGGCGTCGGTGATACCTACGAGCAGTACTTC. It yields the protein CASSSGVGDTYEQYF. The gene calls are TRBV13 and TRBJ2-7; no reliable D call. The CDR3 is made up of 15 amino acids. CDR1 is PRHDT, CDR2 FYEKMQ, per germline (reference sequence). Trimming removed 4 bases at V and 2 bases at J, with 15 bases between.

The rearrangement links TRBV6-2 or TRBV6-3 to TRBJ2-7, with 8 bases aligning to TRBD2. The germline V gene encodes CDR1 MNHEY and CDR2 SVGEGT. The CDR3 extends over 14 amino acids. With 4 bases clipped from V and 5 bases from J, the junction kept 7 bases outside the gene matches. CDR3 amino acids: CASSWRGDLDEQYF. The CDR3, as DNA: TGTGCCAGCAGTTGGCGGGGGGACCTCGACGAGCAGTACTTC.

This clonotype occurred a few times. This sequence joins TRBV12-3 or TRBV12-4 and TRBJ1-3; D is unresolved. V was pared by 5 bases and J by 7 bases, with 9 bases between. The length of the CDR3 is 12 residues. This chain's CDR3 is CASSPGTNTIYF. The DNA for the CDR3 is TGTGCCAGCAGTCCCGGCACTAACACCATATATTTT.

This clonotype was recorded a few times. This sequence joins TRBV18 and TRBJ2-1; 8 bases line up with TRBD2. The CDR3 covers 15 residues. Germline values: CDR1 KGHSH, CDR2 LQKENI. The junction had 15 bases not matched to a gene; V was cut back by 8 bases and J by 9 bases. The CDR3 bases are TGTGCCAGCGGACCGCAGGGACTAGGGCTTCTTGAGCAGTTCTTC. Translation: CASGPQGLGLLEQFF.

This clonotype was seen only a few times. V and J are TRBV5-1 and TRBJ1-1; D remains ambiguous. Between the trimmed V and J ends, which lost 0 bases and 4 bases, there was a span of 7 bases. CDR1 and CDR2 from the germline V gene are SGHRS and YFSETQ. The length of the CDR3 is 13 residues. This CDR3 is CASSLEGFTEAFF. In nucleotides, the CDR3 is TGCGCCAGCAGCTTGGAGGGTTTCACTGAAGCTTTCTTT.

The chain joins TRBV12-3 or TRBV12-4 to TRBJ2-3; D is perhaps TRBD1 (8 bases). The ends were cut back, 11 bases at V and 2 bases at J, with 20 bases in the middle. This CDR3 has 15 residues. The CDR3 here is CALRRGTGTTDTQYF. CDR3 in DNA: TGTGCCCTTCGGCGGGGGACAGGCACCACAGATACGCAGTATTTT.

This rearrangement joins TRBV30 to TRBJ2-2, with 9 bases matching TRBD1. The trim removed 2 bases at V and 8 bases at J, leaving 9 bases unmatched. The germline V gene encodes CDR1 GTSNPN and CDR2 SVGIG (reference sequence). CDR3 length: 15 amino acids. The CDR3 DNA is TGTGCCTGGAGTTCTATTACAGGGGGCTTAGGGGAGCTGTTTTTT. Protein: CAWSSITGGLGELFF. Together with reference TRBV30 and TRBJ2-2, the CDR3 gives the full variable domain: SQTIHQWPATLVQPVGSPLSLECTVEGTSNPNLYWYRQAAGRGLQLLFYSVGIGQISSEVPQNLSASRPQDRQFILSSKKLLLSDSGFYLCAWSSITGGLGELFFGEGSRLTVL.

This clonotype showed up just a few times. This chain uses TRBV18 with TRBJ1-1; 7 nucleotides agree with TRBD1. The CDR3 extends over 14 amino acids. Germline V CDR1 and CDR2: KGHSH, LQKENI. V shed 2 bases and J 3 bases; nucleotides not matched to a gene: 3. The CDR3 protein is CASSPTQGDTEAFF. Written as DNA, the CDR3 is TGTGCCAGCTCACCAACCCAGGGGGACACTGAAGCTTTCTTT.

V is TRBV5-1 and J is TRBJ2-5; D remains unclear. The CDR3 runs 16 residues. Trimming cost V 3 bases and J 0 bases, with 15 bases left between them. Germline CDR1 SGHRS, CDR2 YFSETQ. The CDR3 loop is CASSSPGGTYQETQYF. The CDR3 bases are TGCGCCAGCAGCTCCCCAGGTGGAACGTACCAAGAGACCCAGTACTTC.

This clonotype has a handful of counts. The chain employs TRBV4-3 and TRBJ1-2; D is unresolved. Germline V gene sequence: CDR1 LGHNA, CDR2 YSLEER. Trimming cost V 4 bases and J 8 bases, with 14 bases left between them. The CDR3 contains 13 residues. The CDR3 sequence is CASSLLSGEGYTF. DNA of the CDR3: TGCGCCAGCAGCCTTCTAAGCGGGGAAGGCTACACCTTC.

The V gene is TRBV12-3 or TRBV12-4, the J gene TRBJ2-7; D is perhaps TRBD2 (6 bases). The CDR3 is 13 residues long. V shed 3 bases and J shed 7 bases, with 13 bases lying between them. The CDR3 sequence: CASSFGGPREQYF. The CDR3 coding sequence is TGTGCCAGCAGTTTCGGAGGGCCTCGGGAGCAGTACTTC.

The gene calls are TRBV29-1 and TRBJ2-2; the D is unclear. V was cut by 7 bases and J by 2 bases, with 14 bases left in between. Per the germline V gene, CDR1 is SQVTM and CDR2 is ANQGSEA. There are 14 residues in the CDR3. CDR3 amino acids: CSASGRINTGELFF. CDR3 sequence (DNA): TGCAGCGCCTCCGGACGGATCAACACCGGGGAGCTGTTTTTT.

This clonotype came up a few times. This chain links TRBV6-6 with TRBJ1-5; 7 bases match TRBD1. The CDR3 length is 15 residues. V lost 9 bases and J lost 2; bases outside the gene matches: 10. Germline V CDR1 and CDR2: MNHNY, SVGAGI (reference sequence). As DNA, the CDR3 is TGTGCCAGTCAACCCCCAAGGGGGCGCAATCAGCCCCAGCATTTT. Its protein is CASQPPRGRNQPQHF.

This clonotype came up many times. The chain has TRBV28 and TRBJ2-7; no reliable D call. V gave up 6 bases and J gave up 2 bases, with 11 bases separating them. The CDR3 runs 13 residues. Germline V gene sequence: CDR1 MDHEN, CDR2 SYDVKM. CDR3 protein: CASRKPDTYEQYV. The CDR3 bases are TGTGCCAGCAGAAAACCCGACACCTACGAGCAGTACGTC.

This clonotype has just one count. The CDR3 coding sequence is TGTGCCAGCAGTTTAGCGGGGGGAGGGGGAATCGAGCAGTTCTTC. This translates into CASSLAGGGGIEQFF. J is TRBJ2-1 and V is TRBV27, with 8 bases that match TRBD2. V shed 2 bases and J 10 bases; nucleotides not matched to a gene: 10. Per germline, CDR1 MNHEY and CDR2 SMNVEV (reference sequence). The CDR3 loop spans 15 amino acids.

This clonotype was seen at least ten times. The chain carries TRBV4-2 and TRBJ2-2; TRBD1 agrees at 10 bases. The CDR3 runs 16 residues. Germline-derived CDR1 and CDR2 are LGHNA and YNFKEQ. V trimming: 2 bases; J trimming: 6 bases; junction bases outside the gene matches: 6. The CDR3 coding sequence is TGTGCCAGCAGCCAACCGGGACAGGGGAATTCCGGGGAGCTGTTTTTT. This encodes CASSQPGQGNSGELFF.

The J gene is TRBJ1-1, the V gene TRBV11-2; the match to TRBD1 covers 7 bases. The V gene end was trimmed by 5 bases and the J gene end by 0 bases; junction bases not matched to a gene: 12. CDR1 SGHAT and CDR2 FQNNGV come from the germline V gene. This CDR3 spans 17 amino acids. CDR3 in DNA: TGTGCCAGCAGCGCCCCACGGGCAGGGGGGATGAACACTGAAGCTTTCTTT. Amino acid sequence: CASSAPRAGGMNTEAFF.

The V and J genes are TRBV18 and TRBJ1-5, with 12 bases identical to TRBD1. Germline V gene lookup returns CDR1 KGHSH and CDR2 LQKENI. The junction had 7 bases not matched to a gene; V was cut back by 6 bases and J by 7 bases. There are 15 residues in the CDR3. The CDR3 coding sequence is TGTGCCAGCTCTACGGGACAGGGGGCTTGGCAGCCCCAGCATTTT. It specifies CASSTGQGAWQPQHF.

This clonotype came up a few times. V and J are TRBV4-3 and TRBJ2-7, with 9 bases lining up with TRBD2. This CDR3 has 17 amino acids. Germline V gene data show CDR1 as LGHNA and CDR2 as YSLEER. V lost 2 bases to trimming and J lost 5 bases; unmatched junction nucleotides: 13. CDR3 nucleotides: TGCGCCAGCAGCCAACAGCTAGGCAGCGGGGGGATGAACGAGCAGTACTTC. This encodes CASSQQLGSGGMNEQYF.